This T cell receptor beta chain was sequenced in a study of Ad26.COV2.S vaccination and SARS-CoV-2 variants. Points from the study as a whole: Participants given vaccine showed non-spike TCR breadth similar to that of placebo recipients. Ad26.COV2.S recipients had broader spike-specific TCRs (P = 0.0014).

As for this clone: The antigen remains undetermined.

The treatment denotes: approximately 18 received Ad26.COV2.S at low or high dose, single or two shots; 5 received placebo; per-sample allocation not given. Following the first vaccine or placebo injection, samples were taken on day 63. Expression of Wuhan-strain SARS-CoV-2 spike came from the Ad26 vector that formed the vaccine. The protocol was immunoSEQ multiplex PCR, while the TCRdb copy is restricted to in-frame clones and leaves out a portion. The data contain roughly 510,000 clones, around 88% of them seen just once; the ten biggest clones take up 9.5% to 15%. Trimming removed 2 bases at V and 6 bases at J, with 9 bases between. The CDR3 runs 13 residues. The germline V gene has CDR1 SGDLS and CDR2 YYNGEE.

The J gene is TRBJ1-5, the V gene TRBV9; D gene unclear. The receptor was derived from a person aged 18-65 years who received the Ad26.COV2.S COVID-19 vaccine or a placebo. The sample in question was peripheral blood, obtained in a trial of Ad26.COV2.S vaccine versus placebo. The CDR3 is CASSVGFGQPQHF. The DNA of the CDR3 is TGTGCCAGCAGCGTCGGGTTTGGTCAGCCCCAGCATTTT.